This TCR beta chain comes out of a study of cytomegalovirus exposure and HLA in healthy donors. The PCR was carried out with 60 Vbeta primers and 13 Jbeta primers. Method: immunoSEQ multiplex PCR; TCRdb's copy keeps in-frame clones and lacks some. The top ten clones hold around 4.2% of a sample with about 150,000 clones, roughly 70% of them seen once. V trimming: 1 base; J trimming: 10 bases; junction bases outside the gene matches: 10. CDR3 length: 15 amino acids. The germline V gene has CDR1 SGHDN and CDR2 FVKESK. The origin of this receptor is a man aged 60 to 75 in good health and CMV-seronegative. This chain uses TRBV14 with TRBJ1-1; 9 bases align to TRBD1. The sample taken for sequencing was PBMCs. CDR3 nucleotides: TGTGCCAGCAGCCAAGCGATGGGACAGGGAACCGTAGCTTTCTTT. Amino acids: CASSQAMGQGTVAFF. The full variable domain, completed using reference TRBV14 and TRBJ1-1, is EAGVTQFPSHSVIEKGQTVTLRCDPISGHDNLYWYRRVMGKEIKFLLHFVKESKQDESGMPNNRFLAERTGGTYSTLKVQPAELEDSGVYFCASSQAMGQGTVAFFGQGTRLTVV.